Listed here are 18 T cell receptor beta chains from one sample, sequenced in a study of cytomegalovirus exposure and HLA in healthy donors. The PCR ran on 60 Vbeta and 13 Jbeta primers. Sequenced by immunoSEQ multiplex PCR; TCRdb stores in-frame clones only, minus some. The profile shows 110,000 or so clones, about four fifths of them singletons. The specimen was PBMCs. These receptors were taken from a man aged 25-40 years in good health and CMV-seronegative.

V and J are TRBV6-1 and TRBJ2-3, with 9 bases that match TRBD2. This CDR3 spans 15 amino acids. Germline CDR1 and CDR2: MNHNS and SASEGT. The V gene end was trimmed by 3 bases and the J gene end by 1 base; junction bases not matched to a gene: 2. Here the CDR3 reads CASSERTSGTDTQYF. As DNA, the CDR3 is TGTGCCAGCAGTGAGAGGACTAGCGGCACAGATACGCAGTATTTT.

The chain carries TRBV6-5 and TRBJ2-7; D might be TRBD2 (6 bases). V lost 4 bases and J 2 bases, leaving 9 bases between the germline ends. Germline CDR1 is MNHEY and CDR2 is SVGAGI. The CDR3 is 13 residues long. The DNA for the CDR3 is TGTGCCAGCAGTTCGGGACTGACCTACGAGCAGTACTTC. The encoded protein is CASSSGLTYEQYF.

The chain joins TRBV6-6 to TRBJ2-5; 7 nucleotides line up with TRBD2. The DNA end is more similar to TRBJ2-7, so the J call may be wrong. The germline CDR1 and CDR2 sequences are MNHNY and SVGAGI (reference sequence). CDR3 length: 16 amino acids. CDR3 protein: CASNIVEGGPSSEQYF. The DNA of the CDR3 is TGTGCCAGTAACATAGTCGAGGGAGGGCCCTCGAGCGAGCAGTACTTC.

The CDR3 protein is CASSPQADNEQFF. CDR3 nucleotides: TGTGCCAGCAGCCCGCAGGCAGACAATGAGCAGTTCTTC. This sequence joins TRBV5-4 and TRBJ2-1; the D is unclear. The V gene lost 4 bases and the J gene lost 5 bases, with 10 bases spanning the gap. The germline V gene encodes CDR1 SGHNT and CDR2 YYREEE (reference sequence). CDR3 length equals 13 residues.

The chain joins TRBV7-9 to TRBJ2-2; D uncertain. CDR3 length equals 12 residues. Trimming removed 3 bases from V and 5 bases from J, with 4 bases in between. Germline CDR1 is SEHNR and CDR2 is FQNEAQ (reference sequence). The CDR3 sequence is CASSFQTGELFF. CDR3 nucleotides: TGTGCCAGCAGCTTCCAGACCGGGGAGCTGTTTTTT.

As DNA, the CDR3 is TGTGCCAGCAGCTTAGTCTCAGAGACCCAGTACTTC. Amino acid sequence: CASSLVSETQYF. The V gene is TRBV13, the J gene TRBJ2-5, with D unclear. The CDR3 sequence is 12 residues long. The germline V gene has CDR1 PRHDT and CDR2 FYEKMQ (reference sequence). V shed 1 base and J shed 4 bases, with 4 bases lying between them.

This chain links TRBV9 with TRBJ2-5; D unclear. The germline V and J ends were trimmed by 4 bases and 1 base, with 8 bases remaining between them. The CDR3 loop spans 13 amino acids. Germline V gives CDR1 SGDLS, CDR2 YYNGEE. The CDR3 loop reads CASSSLSQETQYF. The DNA for the CDR3 is TGTGCCAGCAGCTCCCTTAGCCAAGAGACCCAGTACTTC.

This clone showed up just once. The chain employs TRBV27 and TRBJ1-6; unclear D gene. Germline V lookup: CDR1 MNHEY, CDR2 SMNVEV (reference sequence). The CDR3 sequence is 16 residues long. Trimming shortened V by 3 bases and J by 0 bases, and 9 bases separated the two germline ends. CDR3 DNA sequence: TGTGCCAGCAGTTTTGGGCCAATCTCCTATAATTCACCCCTCCACTTT. It is translated as CASSFGPISYNSPLHF.

The V gene is TRBV29-1, the J gene TRBJ2-1, with TRBD2 identical over 9 bases. Germline-derived CDR1 and CDR2 are SQVTM and ANQGSEA. With 4 bases clipped from V and 5 bases from J, the junction kept 15 bases outside the gene matches. The CDR3 is 17 residues long. DNA of the CDR3: TGCAGCGTTGCCACCCATTCAACTAGCGGGTGGAACAATGAGCAGTTCTTC. Its protein product is CSVATHSTSGWNNEQFF.

V is TRBV10-3 and J is TRBJ2-1; the match to TRBD2 covers 11 bases. CDR3 length: 14 residues. The J segment lost 9 bases and the V segment lost 6 bases, leaving 7 bases of the junction unmatched. The germline V gene has CDR1 ENHRY and CDR2 SYGVKD. Here the CDR3 reads CAISEIAGGLEQFF. In DNA, the CDR3 is TGTGCCATCAGCGAGATAGCGGGAGGGCTTGAGCAGTTCTTC.

This chain uses TRBV4-1 with TRBJ1-1; 9 nucleotides agree with TRBD1. Germline V gene lookup returns CDR1 MGHRA and CDR2 YSYEKL. The CDR3 has 16 amino acids. The V and J ends lost 0 bases and 5 bases, in that order; junction bases with no gene match: 7. CDR3 in amino acids: CASSQDLDRGRTEAFF. In DNA, the CDR3 is TGCGCCAGCAGCCAAGACTTGGACAGGGGTAGAACTGAAGCTTTCTTT.

V gene TRBV18 combines with J gene TRBJ1-4; D possibly corresponds to TRBD1 (6 bases). Looked up from germline, CDR1 is KGHSH and CDR2 is LQKENI. V was clipped by 8 bases and J by 6 bases, with 28 bases between them. The CDR3 is 18 residues long. The DNA for the CDR3 is TGTGCCAGCACCAAATATCTGAACCGGGACACAGAATATGAAAAACTGTTTTTT. Translation: CASTKYLNRDTEYEKLFF.

V usage is TRBV18 and J usage is TRBJ1-4; D remains ambiguous. The germline V gene has CDR1 KGHSH and CDR2 LQKENI. The CDR3 is 14 residues long. Trimming left V 2 bases short and J 3 bases short, with 7 bases between. The chain's CDR3 is CASSPSGANEKLFF. The CDR3 DNA is TGTGCCAGCTCACCAAGCGGGGCTAATGAAAAACTGTTTTTT.

The rearrangement uses TRBV7-9 and TRBJ2-2; TRBD2 aligns across 7 bases. In germline, CDR1 is SEHNR, CDR2 FQNEAQ (reference sequence). The V and J ends lost 0 bases and 4 bases, in that order; junction bases with no gene match: 2. There are 15 residues in the CDR3. The CDR3 is CASSLALAATGELFF. The CDR3 DNA sequence: TGTGCCAGCAGCTTAGCGCTAGCGGCCACCGGGGAGCTGTTTTTT.

J is TRBJ1-1 and V is TRBV5-6; D is unclear. V was shortened by 0 bases and J by 5 bases, with 17 bases between the two germline ends. CDR3 length: 16 residues. The germline CDR1 and CDR2 sequences are SGHDT and YYEEEE. CDR3 region: CASSLVSEYPLTEAFF. Here the CDR3 DNA reads TGTGCCAGCAGCTTGGTTTCGGAGTACCCTCTTACTGAAGCTTTCTTT. Supplemented by reference TRBV5-6 and TRBJ1-1, the full variable domain reads DAGVTQSPTHLIKTRGQQVTLRCSPKSGHDTVSWYQQALGQGPQFIFQYYEEEERQRGNFPDRFSGHQFPNYSSELNVNALLLGDSALYLCASSLVSEYPLTEAFFGQGTRLTVV.

V gene TRBV18 combines with J gene TRBJ2-2, with D tentatively TRBD1 (6 bases). Trimming took off 3 bases at V and 8 bases at J, with 13 bases between the two ends. This CDR3 is built from 14 residues. The germline V gene has CDR1 KGHSH and CDR2 LQKENI. CDR3 in amino acids: CASSPLDSSGELFF. The CDR3 DNA reads TGTGCCAGCTCACCGTTGGACAGTAGTGGGGAGCTGTTTTTT.

V is TRBV15 and J is TRBJ1-5; 12 positions match TRBD1. V lost 6 bases to trimming and J lost 5 bases; unmatched junction nucleotides: 8. The CDR3 covers 16 residues. Germline CDR1 reads LNHNV; CDR2 reads YYDKDF (reference sequence). Written as DNA, the CDR3 is TGTGCCACCAGGGGTGGGACAGGGGGCGTCGATCAGCCCCAGCATTTT. This encodes CATRGGTGGVDQPQHF. The entire variable domain, with the rest obtained from reference TRBV15 and TRBJ1-5, is as follows: DAMVIQNPRYQVTQFGKPVTLSCSQTLNHNVMYWYQQKSSQAPKLLFHYYDKDFNNEADTPDNFQSRRPNTSFCFLDIRSPGLGDTAMYLCATRGGTGGVDQPQHFGDGTRLSIL.

The J gene is TRBJ1-2, the V gene TRBV19, with 7 bases that match TRBD1. The CDR3 has 16 amino acids. V dropped 6 bases and J dropped 4; count of bases not matched to a gene: 14. Per germline, CDR1 LNHDA and CDR2 SQIVND (reference sequence). In DNA form, the CDR3 reads TGTGCCAGTAGATCCCCGCGACAGGGTAGTGGCTATGGCTACACCTTC. Encoded protein: CASRSPRQGSGYGYTF.